Following are 13 T cell receptor beta chains from one sample sequenced in a study of identifying expanded T cells in peripheral blood. Data came from immunoSEQ multiplex PCR; TCRdb stores just in-frame clones and leaves some out. Seen here are about 80,000 clones, 70% to 90% observed once, and the top ten hold under 20%. The specimen was blood. Receptor source: a person between 18 and 75 years old in good health.

The chain joins TRBV10-3 to TRBJ2-4; D ambiguous. The CDR3 has 12 residues. V gave up 6 bases and J gave up 7 bases, with 10 bases separating them. Germline V lookup: CDR1 ENHRY, CDR2 SYGVKD. The DNA of the CDR3 is TGTGCCATCAGCGACCCTGAGAACATTCAGTACTTC. Translating gives CAISDPENIQYF.

This chain connects TRBV27 to TRBJ2-5; unclear D gene. Trimming took off 2 bases at V and 5 bases at J, with 3 bases between the two ends. The CDR3 consists of 11 residues. In germline, CDR1 is MNHEY, CDR2 SMNVEV (reference sequence). CDR3 bases: TGTGCCAGCAGTTTAGGGGAGACCCAGTACTTC. It specifies CASSLGETQYF.

V is TRBV5-5 and J is TRBJ2-2, with TRBD2 matching over 7 bases. J gave up 6 bases and V 2 bases, and 7 bases lay outside the gene matches. The CDR3 sequence is 15 residues long. Germline values: CDR1 SGHKS, CDR2 YYEKEE (reference sequence). CDR3 DNA: TGTGCCAGCAGCTTTTGGCTAGCGGCGGCCGGGGAGCTGTTTTTT. It translates to CASSFWLAAAGELFF.

The chain employs TRBV19 and TRBJ2-2; 8 nucleotides line up with TRBD1. The length of the CDR3 is 16 residues. Germline V gene data show CDR1 as LNHDA and CDR2 as SQIVND (reference sequence). The V segment lost 8 bases and the J segment 6 bases; nucleotides outside the gene matches: 14. CDR3 amino acids: CASFLNSGGVPGELFF. For the CDR3, the DNA is TGTGCCAGTTTCCTCAATTCAGGGGGCGTTCCCGGGGAGCTGTTTTTT.

V and J are TRBV5-1 and TRBJ2-5; possibly TRBD1 or TRBD2 for D (6 bases each). The germline V gene has CDR1 SGHRS and CDR2 YFSETQ. The CDR3 is 14 amino acids. The V end lost 3 bases, the J end lost 4 bases, and 13 bases lay between the germline ends. This chain's CDR3 is CASSSVQGGETQYF. CDR3 DNA sequence: TGCGCCAGCAGCTCCGTACAGGGAGGAGAGACCCAGTACTTC. Complete variable domain (other parts from reference TRBV5-1 and TRBJ2-5): KAGVTQTPRYLIKTRGQQVTLSCSPISGHRSVSWYQQTPGQGLQFLFEYFSETQRNKGNFPGRFSGRQFSNSRSEMNVSTLELGDSALYLCASSSVQGGETQYFGPGTRLLVL.

The chain combines TRBV7-9 with TRBJ2-7; D gene unclear. Trimming stripped 4 bases from V and 2 bases from J, with 9 bases between. This CDR3 is 13 amino acids long. Germline V gene data show CDR1 as SEHNR and CDR2 as FQNEAQ (reference sequence). The CDR3 sequence: CASSSLHAYEQYF. The CDR3 coding sequence is TGTGCCAGCAGCTCGTTGCACGCCTACGAGCAGTACTTC.

This chain uses TRBV5-1 with TRBJ1-6; 7 positions match TRBD1. V shed 5 bases, J shed 8 bases, and the junction held 10 bases outside the gene matches. This CDR3 is built from 15 residues. CDR1 SGHRS and CDR2 YFSETQ come from the germline V gene. CDR3 nucleotides: TGCGCCAGCAGGCCTATGCCCGACAGGGATTCACCCCTCCACTTT. It codes for CASRPMPDRDSPLHF.

The genes are TRBV7-8 and TRBJ1-6; no firm D call. The ends were cut back, 9 bases at V and 7 bases at J, with 16 bases in the middle. This CDR3 is built from 14 residues. Germline V gives CDR1 SGHVS, CDR2 FQNEAQ. CDR3 coding DNA: TGTGCCAGTCTGAGGGAGCTTGGAAATTCACCCCTCCACTTT. Amino acid sequence: CASLRELGNSPLHF.

This chain uses TRBV19 with TRBJ2-5, with D possibly being TRBD1 (6 bases). The V gene's germline CDR1 is LNHDA and CDR2 SQIVND (reference sequence). The germline V and J ends were trimmed by 5 bases and 3 bases, with 13 bases remaining between them. CDR3 length: 14 amino acids. CDR3 loop: CASSSGQKEETQYF. The CDR3 nucleotides are TGTGCCAGTAGTTCCGGACAGAAAGAAGAGACCCAGTACTTC.

The gene calls are TRBV20-1 and TRBJ1-3; the match to TRBD1 covers 7 bases. This CDR3 has 11 amino acids. CDR1 DFQATT and CDR2 SNEGSKA come from the germline V gene (reference sequence). V lost 1 base, J lost 11 bases, and 2 bases stayed unmatched. As DNA, the CDR3 is TGCAGTGCTAGAGGGAGGGGGCCCATATATTTT. Translated: CSARGRGPIYF.

The gene calls are TRBV19 and TRBJ2-7, with unresolved D. This CDR3 has 14 amino acids. V lost 3 bases and J lost 0, with 9 bases in between. Germline CDR1 and CDR2: LNHDA and SQIVND (reference sequence). CDR3 sequence: CASSISESSYEQYF. Here the CDR3 DNA reads TGTGCCAGTAGTATCTCGGAGAGCTCCTACGAGCAGTACTTC.

The chain links TRBV2 to TRBJ2-4; D remains ambiguous. V was clipped by 6 bases and J by 3 bases, with 12 bases between them. The CDR3 loop spans 14 amino acids. CDR1 and CDR2 (germline): SNHLY, FYNNEI. The CDR3 sequence is CASSAMGNKNIQYF. Here the CDR3 DNA reads TGTGCCAGCAGCGCCATGGGGAACAAAAACATTCAGTACTTC.

The rearrangement uses TRBV9 and TRBJ1-1; D gene uncertain. CDR3 size: 13 residues. Germline V gene sequence: CDR1 SGDLS, CDR2 YYNGEE. Trimming shortened V by 0 bases and J by 4 bases, and 7 bases separated the two germline ends. The CDR3 here is CASSVAQGTEAFF. The CDR3 DNA reads as TGTGCCAGCAGCGTAGCCCAAGGCACTGAAGCTTTCTTT.